These 32 T cell receptor beta chains were all obtained from the same sample, sequenced in a study of blood T cell repertoires in COVID-19. TCRdb's copy holds only in-frame clones and misses some; the assay was immunoSEQ multiplex PCR. This repertoire shows about 20,000 clones, roughly 90% found once; its top ten account for approximately 7.5%. Sequencing used peripheral blood. Source of these receptors: a woman aged 55 to 70 with active COVID-19.

The rearrangement joins TRBV27 to TRBJ1-2; D might be TRBD1 (5 bases). Trimming shortened V by 0 bases and J by 5 bases, and 13 bases separated the two germline ends. Germline CDR1 MNHEY, CDR2 SMNVEV (reference sequence). The CDR3 is 15 residues long. This CDR3 is CASSLSALQVYGYTF. In nucleotides, the CDR3 is TGTGCCAGCAGTTTATCGGCGCTACAGGTTTATGGCTACACCTTC.

The chain has TRBV9 and TRBJ2-5; D is possibly TRBD1 (6 bases). The germline gives CDR1 SGDLS, CDR2 YYNGEE. The germline V and J ends were trimmed by 4 bases and 3 bases, with 16 bases remaining between them. The length of the CDR3 is 15 residues. The CDR3 protein is CASSLRGSGEETQYF. In DNA, the CDR3 is TGTGCCAGCAGCCTCAGGGGTTCAGGGGAAGAGACCCAGTACTTC.

V is TRBV7-9 and J is TRBJ2-3, with 11 bases lining up with TRBD2. Germline V gene data show CDR1 as SEHNR and CDR2 as FQNEAQ (reference sequence). The V and J ends lost 4 bases and 6 bases, in that order; junction bases with no gene match: 6. The CDR3 loop spans 15 amino acids. The CDR3 nucleotides are TGTGCCAGCAGCTCTAGCGGGGGGCCAGGGGATACGCAGTATTTT. Amino acid sequence: CASSSSGGPGDTQYF.

This chain connects TRBV19 to TRBJ1-2, with D uncertain. This CDR3 spans 13 amino acids. CDR1 and CDR2 from the germline V gene are LNHDA and SQIVND (reference sequence). Trimming removed 9 bases at V and 6 bases at J, with 17 bases between. The CDR3 nucleotides are TGTGCCAGCCGAATGACTCCCGTCGATGGCTACACCTTC. Translated, it gives CASRMTPVDGYTF.

The chain is built from TRBV6-5 and TRBJ2-7; perhaps TRBD1 as D (5 bases). The CDR3 length is 14 residues. Trimming left V 5 bases short and J 2 bases short, with 13 bases between. Germline V gene lookup returns CDR1 MNHEY and CDR2 SVGAGI. CDR3 DNA: TGTGCCAGCAGTCCAGGGTCCATTCCCTACGAGCAGTACTTC. Its protein is CASSPGSIPYEQYF.

This sequence joins TRBV18 and TRBJ1-1; D is unclear. The CDR3 runs to 13 residues. CDR1 and CDR2 from the germline V gene are KGHSH and LQKENI. Trimming stripped 6 bases from V and 14 bases from J, with 22 bases between. The CDR3 region is CASSLPQPPDTFF. CDR3 bases: TGTGCCAGCTCCCTGCCTCAACCCCCCGACACCTTCTTT.

The rearrangement links TRBV19 to TRBJ1-2, with 7 bases lining up with TRBD1. With V trimmed by 5 bases and J by 4 bases, 13 bases remained unmatched. Germline loops: CDR1 LNHDA, CDR2 SQIVND (reference sequence). The CDR3 contains 16 residues. DNA of the CDR3: TGTGCCAGTAGTCGACGATCGGGACAGCGGGTCTATGGCTACACCTTC. It yields the protein CASSRRSGQRVYGYTF.

The rearrangement joins TRBV5-6 to TRBJ2-5; maybe TRBD1 (6 bases). Germline values: CDR1 SGHDT, CDR2 YYEEEE. There are 17 residues in the CDR3. V was cut by 7 bases and J by 0 bases, with 22 bases left in between. CDR3 in amino acids: CASQDRHSDSNQETQYF. CDR3 coding DNA: TGTGCCAGCCAGGATAGGCATTCGGACAGCAACCAAGAGACCCAGTACTTC.

The genes are TRBV12-5 and TRBJ1-3, with D possibly matching TRBD1 (5 bases). This CDR3 has 14 residues. Germline V gives CDR1 LGHNT, CDR2 FRNRAP. Between the trimmed V and J ends, which lost 5 bases and 4 bases, there was a span of 12 bases. The CDR3 protein is CASGGEGRGNTIYF. The DNA of the CDR3 is TGTGCTAGTGGTGGGGAGGGGAGGGGAAACACCATATATTTT.

CDR3 residues: CASSDAPGTGGGEQFF. The CDR3 coding sequence is TGTGCCAGCAGTGATGCCCCCGGGACAGGGGGCGGGGAGCAGTTCTTC. The rearrangement links TRBV6-1 to TRBJ2-1; TRBD1 agrees at 12 bases. The germline V gene encodes CDR1 MNHNS and CDR2 SASEGT. V shed 3 bases, J shed 10 bases, and the junction held 10 bases outside the gene matches. CDR3 length: 16 residues.

This chain uses TRBV6-5 with TRBJ1-2; 8 nucleotides align to TRBD1. From germline, CDR1 is MNHEY and CDR2 SVGAGI. The CDR3 sequence is 12 residues long. Germline trimming cut 6 bases from V and 8 bases from J; bases unmatched to any gene: 5. CDR3 nucleotides: TGTGCCAGCAGGTGGACAGGGAACGGCTACACCTTC. Translating gives CASRWTGNGYTF.

The rearrangement joins TRBV5-1 to TRBJ2-1; D may be TRBD1 (6 bases). The CDR3 is 14 amino acids. V was clipped by 2 bases and J by 7 bases, with 13 bases between them. The germline V gene has CDR1 SGHRS and CDR2 YFSETQ. The CDR3 bases are TGCGCCAGCAGCTTCGGACAGTCCCTTAATGAGCAGTTCTTC. Its translation is CASSFGQSLNEQFF.

This chain connects TRBV10-2 to TRBJ2-2; 7 bases match TRBD1. Trimming took 7 bases from V and 5 from J; bases not matched to a gene: 7. Germline assignment: CDR1 WSHSY and CDR2 SAAADI. The CDR3 contains 14 residues. Here the CDR3 reads CASTQTGPTGELFF. The CDR3 coding sequence is TGCGCCAGCACCCAGACAGGGCCAACCGGGGAGCTGTTTTTT.

The rearrangement joins TRBV19 to TRBJ1-5; D is possibly TRBD1 (5 bases). Between the trimmed V and J ends, which lost 4 bases and 0 bases, there was a span of 13 bases. The CDR3 is 16 amino acids. Germline CDR1 is LNHDA and CDR2 is SQIVND (reference sequence). CDR3: CASSTTWGGSNQPQHF. CDR3 coding DNA: TGTGCCAGTAGTACAACATGGGGGGGTAGCAATCAGCCCCAGCATTTT.

This sequence joins TRBV2 and TRBJ1-1; TRBD1 agrees at 11 bases. CDR1 SNHLY and CDR2 FYNNEI come from the germline V gene. The V and J ends lost 8 bases and 6 bases, in that order; junction bases with no gene match: 5. The CDR3 totals 13 residues. CDR3 in DNA: TGTGCCAGCCGGGACAGGGGGTCCGCTGAAGCTTTCTTT. As protein: CASRDRGSAEAFF.

This clone was seen only once. This chain connects TRBV19 to TRBJ2-3, with a possible D match to TRBD1 (5 bases). CDR1 and CDR2 from the germline V gene are LNHDA and SQIVND (reference sequence). V lost 5 bases and J 6 bases, leaving 12 bases between the germline ends. The CDR3 runs to 13 residues. The CDR3: CASSWGRRDTQYF. CDR3 sequence (DNA): TGTGCCAGTAGTTGGGGCCGCCGGGATACGCAGTATTTT.

The chain is built from TRBV6-4 and TRBJ1-5, with D tentatively TRBD1 (6 bases). Germline V gives CDR1 MRHNA, CDR2 SNTAGT. Between the trimmed V and J ends, which lost 0 bases and 0 bases, there was a span of 21 bases. The CDR3 is made up of 20 amino acids. Written as DNA, the CDR3 is TGTGCCAGCAGTGACTCGAAAACAGGGACCGTCCCCTATAGCAATCAGCCCCAGCATTTT. Protein product: CASSDSKTGTVPYSNQPQHF.

J is TRBJ1-3 and V is TRBV19, with 7 bases identical to TRBD1. V trimming: 3 bases; J trimming: 0 bases; junction bases outside the gene matches: 5. CDR3 length equals 16 residues. Germline V gene data show CDR1 as LNHDA and CDR2 as SQIVND (reference sequence). The CDR3 coding sequence is TGTGCCAGTAGTATGCAGGGGGTGAGCTCTGGAAACACCATATATTTT. Protein: CASSMQGVSSGNTIYF.

The V and J genes are TRBV4-1 and TRBJ1-2, with 9 bases matching TRBD1. The germline CDR1 and CDR2 sequences are MGHRA and YSYEKL. This CDR3 contains 15 residues. V lost 1 base and J lost 4; bases outside the gene matches: 4. The CDR3 DNA is TGCGCCAGCAGCCAAGGGACAGGGGACGTCTATGGCTACACCTTC. Translating gives CASSQGTGDVYGYTF.

The J gene is TRBJ2-7, the V gene TRBV19, with D possibly matching TRBD2 (6 bases). Trimming removed 0 bases at V and 3 bases at J, with 9 bases between. CDR1 and CDR2 (germline): LNHDA, SQIVND (reference sequence). The CDR3 extends over 14 amino acids. CDR3: CASSIERGSYEQYF. CDR3 nucleotides: TGTGCCAGTAGTATAGAGCGGGGTAGCTACGAGCAGTACTTC.

The chain uses TRBV6-6 and TRBJ2-5; 12 nucleotides line up with TRBD2. The CDR3 length is 16 residues. From germline, CDR1 is MNHNY and CDR2 SVGAGI (reference sequence). Trimming took 6 bases from V and 5 from J; bases not matched to a gene: 10. CDR3 nucleotide sequence: TGTGCCAGCAGCGAAATACCTAGCGGGGGGGCGGAGACCCAGTACTTC. It translates to CASSEIPSGGAETQYF.

The chain carries TRBV5-8 and TRBJ1-2, with D perhaps TRBD1 (5 bases). Germline values: CDR1 SGHTS, CDR2 YDEGEE. V was clipped by 5 bases and J by 6 bases, with 14 bases between them. CDR3 length: 13 residues. CDR3 sequence (DNA): TGTGCCAGCAGTGTACAGGCGTGGGATGGCTACACCTTC. Amino acids: CASSVQAWDGYTF. Full variable domain (missing parts from reference TRBV5-8 and TRBJ1-2): EAGVTQSPTHLIKTRGQQATLRCSPISGHTSVYWYQQALGLGLQFLLWYDEGEERNRGNFPPRFSGRQFPNYSSELNVNALELEDSALYLCASSVQAWDGYTFGSGTRLTVV.

V is TRBV25-1 and J is TRBJ1-2; D remains unclear. In germline, CDR1 is MGHDK, CDR2 SYGVNS. Trimming took off 6 bases at V and 0 bases at J, with 8 bases between the two ends. The CDR3 contains 13 residues. The CDR3 nucleotides are TGTGCCAGCAGCTTGGCCTCTAACTATGGCTACACCTTC. As protein: CASSLASNYGYTF.

V gene TRBV10-1 combines with J gene TRBJ1-2, with 9 bases lining up with TRBD1. The ends lost 0 bases at V and 4 bases at J; junction bases unmatched: 0. The germline CDR1 and CDR2 sequences are WNHNN and SYGVQD (reference sequence). This CDR3 has 14 amino acids. This CDR3 reads CASSESGQGYGYTF. The CDR3 DNA follows: TGCGCCAGCAGTGAGTCGGGACAGGGCTATGGCTACACCTTC.

V gene TRBV7-2 combines with J gene TRBJ1-5, with TRBD1 as a possible D gene (5 bases). Germline V gene lookup returns CDR1 SGHTA and CDR2 FQGNSA. The V end was cut by 2 bases, the J end by 4 bases, with 18 bases between. The CDR3 consists of 17 residues. The CDR3 protein is CASSLWRGRPQNQPQHF. The CDR3 region has the DNA TGTGCCAGCAGCTTATGGAGGGGACGGCCCCAAAATCAGCCCCAGCATTTT.

This chain connects TRBV2 to TRBJ2-7; D uncertain. Germline loops: CDR1 SNHLY, CDR2 FYNNEI. CDR3 length: 14 residues. With 3 bases removed from V and 3 bases from J, the gap between germline ends came to 12 bases. The CDR3 is CASSEGDIRYEQYF. Written as DNA, the CDR3 is TGTGCCAGCAGTGAGGGCGACATTCGCTACGAGCAGTACTTC.

V gene TRBV3-1 (or the pseudogene TRBV3-2) combines with J gene TRBJ1-2; no clear D gene. The CDR3 sequence is 16 residues long. Germline loops: CDR1 LGHDT, CDR2 YNNKEL (reference sequence). V lost 0 bases, J lost 3 bases, and 14 bases lay in between. The CDR3 loop reads CASSQDSVRGYYGYTF. CDR3 in DNA: TGTGCCAGCAGCCAAGATTCCGTCCGCGGCTACTATGGCTACACCTTC.

The chain links TRBV19 to TRBJ1-1, with D possibly TRBD1 on 6 matching bases. V lost 9 bases, J lost 0 bases, and 14 bases lay in between. The germline V gene has CDR1 LNHDA and CDR2 SQIVND (reference sequence). The CDR3 contains 14 residues. As DNA, the CDR3 is TGTGCCAGCAATCCCAGGGGTTTGAACACTGAAGCTTTCTTT. Translated: CASNPRGLNTEAFF.

The chain is built from TRBV5-1 and TRBJ2-5; 10 nucleotides align to TRBD1. Germline lookup yields CDR1 SGHRS and CDR2 YFSETQ. Trimming cost V 0 bases and J 5 bases; bases outside gene matches: 4. The CDR3 spans 15 residues. The CDR3 bases are TGCGCCAGCAGCTTGGCGGGACAGGGGTTGGAGACCCAGTACTTC. The encoded protein is CASSLAGQGLETQYF.

The chain links TRBV7-8 to TRBJ1-6; 8 bases map to TRBD1. The length of the CDR3 is 16 residues. Germline CDR1 and CDR2: SGHVS and FQNEAQ. V dropped 2 bases and J dropped 8; count of bases not matched to a gene: 8. The CDR3 sequence: CASSLRDRQGHSPLHF. The DNA of the CDR3 is TGTGCCAGCAGCTTAAGAGATAGACAGGGGCATTCACCCCTCCACTTT.

The chain employs TRBV4-2 and TRBJ2-5, with D perhaps TRBD2 (5 bases). The CDR3 extends over 15 amino acids. Germline CDR1 LGHNA, CDR2 YNFKEQ. V was trimmed by 1 base and J by 3 bases, leaving 12 bases between them. DNA of the CDR3: TGTGCCAGCAGCCAAGGTATAGCGCCCGAAGAGACCCAGTACTTC. Translation gives CASSQGIAPEETQYF.

The chain recombines TRBV6-5 with TRBJ2-7; 9 bases align to TRBD1. Germline V gives CDR1 MNHEY, CDR2 SVGAGI. With V trimmed by 7 bases and J by 5 bases, 12 bases remained unmatched. The length of the CDR3 is 15 residues. The CDR3 loop reads CASTRTGDSLDEQYF. The DNA for the CDR3 is TGTGCCAGCACCCGGACAGGGGACTCTCTTGACGAGCAGTACTTC.